This is a list of T cell receptor beta chains from one sample in a study of a mutant IDH1 vaccine in newly diagnosed glioma. The data were produced by immunoSEQ multiplex PCR, yet TCRdb's version contains in-frame clones alone and is incomplete. The top ten clones hold about 3.8% of a sample with some 60,000 clones, under 85% of them seen once. Their specific antigens are unknown. The sample here was PBMCs, taken from a glioma patient whose treatment included an IDH1 peptide vaccine. The receptors shown here come from a man aged 30 to 45 with glioma. Both conserved end residues are trimmed from each CDR3. Each record gives: V gene, clone size, CDR3 protein. Size is omitted from some rows. Given values are once, few, many or a class for expanded clones.

TRBV7-2	-	ASSLGTQQY
TRBV29-1	-	SVEAQGSNYYGYT
TRBV19	-	ASSISRGAYEQY
TRBV30	-	ARKTGGSYNEQF
TRBV27	once	ASRTRPKGHSGANVLT
TRBV9	-	ASSVGLAGRTYEQY
TRBV6-1	-	ASSKGGGSPGLTNEKLF
TRBV28	few	ASSLVIGQGTDTQY
TRBV6-1	-	ASSLTGGGDYGYT
TRBV19	-	ASSSRVGNSPLH
TRBV5-1	-	ASSLVAGTGRKHYEQY
TRBV4-2	-	ASSQDGREPEAF
TRBV6-5	once	ASSYDRGSNTEAF
TRBV5-6	-	ASSLFVGISGELF
TRBV5-4	-	ATVVGQGAGTGELF
TRBV13	-	ASSLLTSGGPGETQY
TRBV11-2	-	ASSLVDRHYGYT
TRBV28	-	AISLTGIYGYT
TRBV30	-	AWSVNGNTIY
TRBV5-4	-	ASSFPGGANEQY
TRBV18	-	ASSPGQVPYEQY
TRBV18	few	ASSPEYKGAMSPDNEQF
TRBV18	-	ASSPRTNYGYT
TRBV28	-	ASSSGKAGGRGIMNTEAF
TRBV5-1	few	ASSLIGQEEGAGYT
TRBV28	-	ASRELGQAYEQY
TRBV25-1	-	ASSETGGAWNTEAF